This T cell receptor (beta chain) emerged from a study of a mutant IDH1 vaccine in newly diagnosed glioma. Study information: Of the patients given treatment, approximately 60% were male and roughly 38% were female, and a mean age of around 38 years was recorded.

Assay: immunoSEQ multiplex PCR; the TCRdb copy retains only in-frame clones and omits some. The data show around 92,000 clones, with 85% to 90% seen just once and roughly 0.58% held by the top ten. Study-wide points: Immune responses induced by vaccination arose in around 93% of the patients.

Germline loops: CDR1 MDHEN, CDR2 SYDVKM. This CDR3 contains 14 residues. Trimming pared 5 bases from V and 1 base from J, leaving 9 bases between. As to time point: baseline, week 1 (first vaccination visit). Treatment here: pre-vaccination baseline after standard-of-care therapy. New IDH1-mutant, ATRX-lost WHO grade 3 or 4 astrocytomas occurred in donors. In regard to this clone: Its antigen is unidentified.

The V call is TRBV28, the J call TRBJ1-5, with no clear D. This receptor was taken from a woman in her 50s with glioma. Source: PBMCs, taken from a glioma patient treated with radiotherapy, temozolomide or both. The CDR3 sequence is CASSNRRSNQPQHF. Here the CDR3 DNA reads TGTGCCAGCAGTAACAGAAGGAGCAATCAGCCCCAGCATTTT.